This TCR beta chain is drawn from a study of Graves' ophthalmopathy and Graves' hyperthyroidism. TCR beta CDR3 amplification used RNA transcripts. Following a first-round RT-PCR that used HTBI primers, a second-round multiplex PCR was carried out. TCRdb re-called the multiplex PCR reads through MiXCR, storing one row per CDR3 protein. This table holds 900,000 to 1,200,000 distinct CDR3 sequences, roughly 35% found once. Concerning this clonotype: Its antigen is as yet unknown.

The germline V gene has CDR1 MNHNY and CDR2 SVGAGI (reference sequence). With 2 bases clipped from V and 8 bases from J, the junction kept 2 bases outside the gene matches. CDR3 size: 13 residues. General study findings and limits: Researchers report that a 13-signature model separated ophthalmopathy from stable hyperthyroidism, posting less than 90% sensitivity and 65% to 82% specificity. Appearing in blood as well were most expanded thyroid clonotypes above 0.001 frequency.

Excluded were patients with other autoimmune diseases, uncontrolled infections, pregnancy or lactation. Orbital computed tomography, thyroid ultrasound, TRAb, serum thyroxine and clinical symptoms formed the basis of diagnosis. The receptor's source is an adult man with Graves' hyperthyroidism. The sequenced material came from peripheral blood or thyroid tissue (not recorded which). The chain employs TRBV6-6 and TRBJ1-4; 7 nucleotides align to TRBD1. The CDR3 DNA is TGTGCCAGCAGTTACAGACAGGGCGAAAAACTGTTTTTT. Amino acids: CASSYRQGEKLFF.